Listed here is a single TCR beta chain. What it binds is unknown. An amount of RNA that ranged from about 0.45 to 1 ug was reverse transcribed with random hexamers. Across 54 Vbeta and 13 Jbeta, immunoSEQ multiplex PCR amplified TCR beta CDR3. TCRdb processed the immunoSEQ multiplex PCR reads anew with MiXCR; each CDR3 protein has one entry. The profile covers approximately 150,000 distinct CDR3 sequences, with around 94% appearing a single time and around 0.093% taken by the ten largest. There are 14 residues in the CDR3. V was pared by 7 bases and J by 5 bases, with 17 bases between. Germline V lookup: CDR1 SQVTM, CDR2 ANQGSEA. The data were taken from a study of CD8 T cells in Susac syndrome. The multiple sclerosis controls were treatment-naive patients affected by stable or active relapsing-remitting disease. The TEMRA cells underwent FACS enrichment, while the CD8+ and CD4+ T cells underwent negative isolation.

Study-wide results and caveats: The relatively small number of individuals in the TCR sequencing and HLA analysis was acknowledged by the study.

The V and J genes are TRBV29-1 and TRBJ1-4; possible D gene TRBD1, 5 bases. This clonotype originated in a human donor with multiple sclerosis. The sample comprised CD4+ T cells from PBMCs. CDR3: CSATPGTANEKLFF. CDR3 nucleotides: TGCAGCGCGACTCCCGGGACGGCGAATGAAAAACTGTTTTTT.